The 24 T cell receptor beta chains reported below all come from one sample, sequenced in a study of T cell responses to AZD1222 COVID-19 vaccine. TCRdb keeps only in-frame clones here, not all; method: immunoSEQ multiplex PCR. There are approximately 260,000 clones in the sample; 85% to 95% occur only once, and 0.55% lies in the top ten. Sequencing was performed on peripheral blood, taken on day 0 of AZD1222 vaccination. The receptors were sampled from an adult in good health.

This rearrangement joins TRBV7-2 to TRBJ2-1; 13 bases align to TRBD2. Unmatched junction bases numbered 3, after V lost 4 bases and J lost 3 bases. Germline CDR1 SGHTA, CDR2 FQGNSA. The CDR3 consists of 16 residues. The CDR3 protein is CASSSTSGGLYNEQFF. The CDR3 DNA follows: TGTGCCAGCAGCTCGACTAGCGGGGGGCTCTACAATGAGCAGTTCTTC.

CDR3 region: CASSPPDQGGYTF. The CDR3 bases are TGTGCCAGCAGCCCCCCGGACCAGGGGGGCTACACCTTC. V and J are TRBV11-3 and TRBJ1-2; D possibly corresponds to TRBD1 (6 bases). V dropped 5 bases and J dropped 8 bases, with 15 bases sitting between them. The CDR3 length is 13 residues. In germline, CDR1 is SGHNT, CDR2 YENEEA.

The chain uses TRBV4-1 and TRBJ1-2; 10 bases line up with TRBD1. Germline trimming cut 3 bases from V and 8 bases from J; bases unmatched to any gene: 6. Germline CDR1 MGHRA, CDR2 YSYEKL. The CDR3 extends over 14 amino acids. CDR3 in amino acids: CASSQMTGGEGYTF. The CDR3 DNA reads as TGCGCCAGCAGCCAGATGACAGGGGGCGAGGGCTACACCTTC.

This chain joins TRBV25-1 and TRBJ2-5; D is undetermined. This CDR3 comprises 13 residues. The V end was cut by 1 base, the J end by 5 bases, with 8 bases between. Germline V gene lookup returns CDR1 MGHDK and CDR2 SYGVNS. The CDR3 region is CASSEWGRETQYF. CDR3 in DNA: TGTGCCAGCAGTGAATGGGGTAGGGAGACCCAGTACTTC.

This chain joins TRBV4-1 and TRBJ2-7; 8 positions agree with TRBD1. Per germline, CDR1 MGHRA and CDR2 YSYEKL. CDR3 size: 17 residues. The ends lost 2 bases at V and 2 bases at J; junction bases unmatched: 11. The CDR3 spells CASSQWFDRGSTYEQYF. Here the CDR3 DNA reads TGCGCCAGCAGCCAATGGTTCGACAGGGGATCCACCTACGAGCAGTACTTC.

This clone turned up a few times. The chain uses TRBV20-1 and TRBJ2-1; maybe TRBD2 (6 bases). Germline V gives CDR1 DFQATT, CDR2 SNEGSKA (reference sequence). The CDR3 loop spans 10 amino acids. Trimming stripped 4 bases from V and 10 bases from J, with 8 bases between. The CDR3 DNA reads as TGCAGTGCTAACCGGGAGGAGCAGTTCTTC. Translated: CSANREEQFF.

The chain has TRBV28 and TRBJ2-1, with D perhaps TRBD1 (6 bases). V lost 6 bases, J lost 2 bases, and 17 bases lay in between. CDR1 is MDHEN, CDR2 SYDVKM, per germline. The length of the CDR3 is 16 residues. The CDR3 DNA follows: TGTGCCAGCAGCCCTACTACAGGGATCGCCTACAATGAGCAGTTCTTC. Amino acids: CASSPTTGIAYNEQFF.

This chain connects TRBV6-1 to TRBJ1-2; 9 nucleotides align to TRBD1. V was clipped by 4 bases and J by 1 base; unmatched bases: 10. CDR1 is MNHNS and CDR2 is SASEGT in the germline V gene. CDR3 length equals 17 residues. This CDR3 reads CASSVKQGAKGNYGYTF. The CDR3 DNA follows: TGTGCCAGCAGTGTAAAACAGGGGGCTAAGGGTAACTATGGCTACACCTTC.

The chain recombines TRBV2 with TRBJ1-6, with a weak D call TRBD1 (5 bases). The CDR3 loop spans 14 amino acids. Per the germline V gene, CDR1 is SNHLY and CDR2 is FYNNEI. Trimming stripped 4 bases from V and 9 bases from J, with 13 bases between. CDR3 sequence: CASSALGQGSPLHF. The CDR3 nucleotides are TGTGCCAGCAGTGCGTTGGGTCAGGGTTCACCCCTCCACTTT.

The CDR3 coding sequence is TGTGCCAGTAACGACAGGGGCCATCAGCCCCAGCATTTT. This sequence encodes CASNDRGHQPQHF. V and J are TRBV19 and TRBJ1-5; 8 bases are shared with TRBD1. Germline CDR1 and CDR2: LNHDA and SQIVND (reference sequence). J lost 5 bases, V lost 7 bases, and 4 bases had no gene match. The CDR3 is made up of 13 amino acids.

The rearrangement links TRBV27 to TRBJ1-5, with a tentative D call TRBD1 (5 bases). Trimming left V 2 bases short and J 0 bases short, with 14 bases between. Germline CDR1 MNHEY, CDR2 SMNVEV (reference sequence). The CDR3 has 17 residues. The CDR3 bases are TGTGCCAGCAGTTTACGCGGCAGGGTAACTAGCAATCAGCCCCAGCATTTT. Its translation: CASSLRGRVTSNQPQHF.

J is TRBJ1-6 and V is TRBV28; D uncertain. Germline CDR1 and CDR2: MDHEN and SYDVKM. This CDR3 region has 15 residues. V was shortened by 6 bases and J by 0 bases, with 9 bases between the two germline ends. The CDR3 sequence: CASRGQSSYNSPLHF. The DNA of the CDR3 is TGTGCCAGCAGGGGTCAAAGCTCCTATAATTCACCCCTCCACTTT.

The gene calls are TRBV29-1 and TRBJ2-3; D perhaps matches TRBD1 (5 bases). V dropped 0 bases and J dropped 3 bases, with 10 bases sitting between them. Germline assignment: CDR1 SQVTM and CDR2 ANQGSEA. This CDR3 contains 14 residues. In DNA, the CDR3 is TGCAGCGTTGAAGATCAGGGTGTAACAGATACGCAGTATTTT. It codes for CSVEDQGVTDTQYF.

The gene calls are TRBV2 and TRBJ2-7, with 8 bases lining up with TRBD2. The V and J ends lost 7 bases and 0 bases, in that order; junction bases with no gene match: 5. The CDR3 is 14 amino acids. Germline V gene sequence: CDR1 SNHLY, CDR2 FYNNEI. The CDR3 DNA follows: TGTGCCAGCACCGGACTAGCTAACTCCTACGAGCAGTACTTC. This sequence encodes CASTGLANSYEQYF.

The V and J genes are TRBV5-1 and TRBJ1-2; D remains unclear. Looked up from germline, CDR1 is SGHRS and CDR2 is YFSETQ. With 0 bases removed from V and 5 bases from J, the gap between germline ends came to 11 bases. The CDR3 contains 14 residues. CDR3 coding DNA: TGCGCCAGCAGCTTGGCCCGCCAGTCATATGGCTACACCTTC. Its translation: CASSLARQSYGYTF.

DNA for the CDR3: TGTGCCAGCAGCTTCCGGTACCAAGAGACCCAGTACTTC. Translating gives CASSFRYQETQYF. V gene TRBV7-3 combines with J gene TRBJ2-5; D not resolved. The CDR3 loop spans 13 amino acids. The V end lost 3 bases, the J end lost 0 bases, and 5 bases lay between the germline ends. Germline CDR1 SGHTA, CDR2 FQGTGA.

CDR3 sequence: CATRDGSNQPQHF. The CDR3, as DNA: TGTGCCACCCGGGACGGCAGCAATCAGCCCCAGCATTTT. V gene TRBV19 combines with J gene TRBJ1-5, with TRBD1 as a possible D gene (5 bases). Germline V gives CDR1 LNHDA, CDR2 SQIVND (reference sequence). There are 13 residues in the CDR3. V lost 10 bases to trimming and J lost 1 base, with 11 bases between them.

This chain uses TRBV24-1 with TRBJ2-1; tentatively, D is TRBD2 (6 bases). Per germline, CDR1 KGHDR and CDR2 SFDVKD. This CDR3 has 12 residues. Trimming stripped 9 bases from V and 7 bases from J, with 12 bases between. This chain's CDR3 is CATQDYRNEQFF. The CDR3 DNA sequence: TGTGCCACCCAGGACTATCGGAATGAGCAGTTCTTC.

This clone was recorded once. The gene calls are TRBV5-1 and TRBJ2-4; 7 nucleotides agree with TRBD2. This CDR3 has 15 residues. With 0 bases clipped from V and 6 bases from J, the junction kept 6 bases outside the gene matches. Looked up from germline, CDR1 is SGHRS and CDR2 is YFSETQ. CDR3 nucleotide sequence: TGCGCCAGCAGCTTGGCCAGCGGGGCAGGAAACATTCAGTACTTC. This sequence encodes CASSLASGAGNIQYF.

V is TRBV12-3 or TRBV12-4 and J is TRBJ1-5; D is undetermined. Trimming cost V 3 bases and J 7 bases, with 10 bases left between them. This CDR3 is 13 amino acids long. The CDR3: CASSLWGGQPQHF. Here the CDR3 DNA reads TGTGCCAGCAGTTTGTGGGGAGGCCAGCCCCAGCATTTT.

This chain connects TRBV10-3 to TRBJ2-1; no clear D gene. The V end was cut by 0 bases, the J end by 6 bases, with 9 bases between. This CDR3 spans 14 amino acids. CDR1 ENHRY and CDR2 SYGVKD come from the germline V gene. CDR3 nucleotides: TGTGCCATCAGTGAGTCGGAGAGGCCCAATGAGCAGTTCTTC. Its protein is CAISESERPNEQFF.

The chain recombines TRBV19 with TRBJ1-2; the D gene is possibly TRBD1 (5 bases). The ends were cut back, 6 bases at V and 6 bases at J, with 14 bases in the middle. Per germline, CDR1 LNHDA and CDR2 SQIVND (reference sequence). This CDR3 is built from 13 residues. The DNA of the CDR3 is TGTGCCAGTAGGCTCCAGGGCGTGCATGGCTACACCTTC. It encodes CASRLQGVHGYTF. Combining the CDR3 with reference TRBV19 and TRBJ1-2 gives the whole variable domain DGGITQSPKYLFRKEGQNVTLSCEQNLNHDAMYWYRQDPGQGLRLIYYSQIVNDFQKGDIAEGYSVSREKKESFPLTVTSAQKNPTAFYLCASRLQGVHGYTFGSGTRLTVV.

The rearrangement joins TRBV7-6 to TRBJ1-3; no firm D call. Germline assignment: CDR1 SGHVS and CDR2 FNYEAQ. V lost 2 bases to trimming and J lost 2 bases, with 13 bases between them. The CDR3 extends over 16 amino acids. The CDR3 spells CASSLSSPSAGNTIYF. DNA of the CDR3: TGTGCCAGCAGCTTAAGTTCCCCCTCGGCTGGAAACACCATATATTTT.

This clone was recorded only once. This chain joins TRBV11-2 and TRBJ2-1, with TRBD2 matching 13 bases. V lost 5 bases, J lost 8 bases, and 9 bases stayed unmatched. The germline V gene has CDR1 SGHAT and CDR2 FQNNGV. CDR3 length: 16 amino acids. The CDR3 region is CASSHRTSGSWDEQFF. The CDR3 DNA sequence: TGTGCCAGCAGCCACAGGACTAGCGGGAGTTGGGATGAGCAGTTCTTC.